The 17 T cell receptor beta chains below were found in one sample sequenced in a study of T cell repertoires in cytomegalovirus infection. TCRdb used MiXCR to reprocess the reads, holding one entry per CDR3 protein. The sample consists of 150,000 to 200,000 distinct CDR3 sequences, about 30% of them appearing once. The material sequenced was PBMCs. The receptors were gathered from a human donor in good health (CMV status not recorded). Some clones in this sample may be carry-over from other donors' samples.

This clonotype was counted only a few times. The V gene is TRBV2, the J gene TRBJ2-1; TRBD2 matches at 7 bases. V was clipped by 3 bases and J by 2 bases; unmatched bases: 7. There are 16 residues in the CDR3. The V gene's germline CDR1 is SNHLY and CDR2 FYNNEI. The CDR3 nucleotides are TGTGCCAGCAGTGATGCGACTAGCTGGACCTACAATGAGCAGTTCTTC. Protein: CASSDATSWTYNEQFF.

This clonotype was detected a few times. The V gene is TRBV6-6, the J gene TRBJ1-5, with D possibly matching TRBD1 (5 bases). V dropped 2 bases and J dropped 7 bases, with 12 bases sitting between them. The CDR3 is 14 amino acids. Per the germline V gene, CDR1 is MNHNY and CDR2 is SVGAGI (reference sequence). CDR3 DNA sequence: TGTGCCAGCAGTTACGGGGGGATCAGCCAGCCCCAGCATTTT. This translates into CASSYGGISQPQHF.

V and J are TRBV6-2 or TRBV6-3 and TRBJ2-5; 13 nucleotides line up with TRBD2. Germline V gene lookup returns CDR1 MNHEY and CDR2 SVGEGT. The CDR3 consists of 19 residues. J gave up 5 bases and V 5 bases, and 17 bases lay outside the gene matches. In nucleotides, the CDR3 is TGTGCCAGCAGTCAACCGGGACTAGCGGGGATTCTTCCCCAGGAGACCCAGTACTTC. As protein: CASSQPGLAGILPQETQYF.

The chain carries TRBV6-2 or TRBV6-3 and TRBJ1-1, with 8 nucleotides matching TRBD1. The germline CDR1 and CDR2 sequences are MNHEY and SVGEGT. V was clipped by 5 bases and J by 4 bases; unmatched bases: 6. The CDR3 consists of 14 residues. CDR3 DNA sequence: TGTGCCAGCAGTGTTACAGGGGGAAGCACTGAAGCTTTCTTT. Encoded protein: CASSVTGGSTEAFF.

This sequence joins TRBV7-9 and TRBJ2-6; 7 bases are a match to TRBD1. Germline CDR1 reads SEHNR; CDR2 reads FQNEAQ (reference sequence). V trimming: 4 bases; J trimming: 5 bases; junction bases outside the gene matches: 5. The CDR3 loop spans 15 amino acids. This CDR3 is CASSSGQERANVLTF. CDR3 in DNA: TGTGCCAGCAGCTCTGGACAGGAGAGGGCCAACGTCCTGACTTTC.

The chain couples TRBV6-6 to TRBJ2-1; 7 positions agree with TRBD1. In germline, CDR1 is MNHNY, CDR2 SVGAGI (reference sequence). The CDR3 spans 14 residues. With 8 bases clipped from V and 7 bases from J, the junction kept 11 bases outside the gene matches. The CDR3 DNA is TGTGCCAGCTCCCCTTTTTTACAGGGGAATGAGCAGTTCTTC. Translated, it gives CASSPFLQGNEQFF.

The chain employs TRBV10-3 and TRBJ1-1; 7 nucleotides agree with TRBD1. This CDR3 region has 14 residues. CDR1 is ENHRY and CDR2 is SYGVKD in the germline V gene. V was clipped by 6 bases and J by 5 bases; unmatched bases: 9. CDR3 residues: CAIREDRDGTEAFF. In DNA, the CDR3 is TGTGCCATCAGAGAAGACAGGGATGGAACTGAAGCTTTCTTT.

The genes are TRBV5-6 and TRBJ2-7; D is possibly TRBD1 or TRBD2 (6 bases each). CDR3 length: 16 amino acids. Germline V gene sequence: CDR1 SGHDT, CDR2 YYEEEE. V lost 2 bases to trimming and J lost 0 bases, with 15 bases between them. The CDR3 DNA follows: TGTGCCAGCAGCTTCCGGGGGCGGTTAAACTCCTACGAGCAGTACTTC. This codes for CASSFRGRLNSYEQYF. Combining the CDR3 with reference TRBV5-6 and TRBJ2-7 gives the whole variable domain DAGVTQSPTHLIKTRGQQVTLRCSPKSGHDTVSWYQQALGQGPQFIFQYYEEEERQRGNFPDRFSGHQFPNYSSELNVNALLLGDSALYLCASSFRGRLNSYEQYFGPGTRLTVT.

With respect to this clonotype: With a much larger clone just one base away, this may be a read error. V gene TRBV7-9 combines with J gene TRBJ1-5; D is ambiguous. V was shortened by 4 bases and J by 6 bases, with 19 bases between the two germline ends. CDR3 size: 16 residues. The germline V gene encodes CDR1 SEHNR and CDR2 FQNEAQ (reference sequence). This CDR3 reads CASSYQSLGRGQPQHF. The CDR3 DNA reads TGTGCCAGCAGCTATCAAAGCTTGGGTCGCGGTCAGCCCCAGCATTTT.

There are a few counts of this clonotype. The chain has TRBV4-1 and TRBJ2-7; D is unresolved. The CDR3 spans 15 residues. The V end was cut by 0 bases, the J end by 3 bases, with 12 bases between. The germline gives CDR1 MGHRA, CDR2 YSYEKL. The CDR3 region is CASSQEKRLRYEQYF. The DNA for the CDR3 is TGCGCCAGCAGCCAAGAAAAAAGACTTCGCTACGAGCAGTACTTC.

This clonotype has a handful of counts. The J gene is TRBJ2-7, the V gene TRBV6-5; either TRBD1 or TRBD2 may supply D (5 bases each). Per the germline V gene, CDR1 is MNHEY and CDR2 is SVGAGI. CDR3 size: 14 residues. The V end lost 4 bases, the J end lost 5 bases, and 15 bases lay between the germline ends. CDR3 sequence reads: CASSLTVRGHEQYF. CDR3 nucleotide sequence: TGTGCCAGCAGTTTGACCGTCCGGGGACACGAGCAGTACTTC.

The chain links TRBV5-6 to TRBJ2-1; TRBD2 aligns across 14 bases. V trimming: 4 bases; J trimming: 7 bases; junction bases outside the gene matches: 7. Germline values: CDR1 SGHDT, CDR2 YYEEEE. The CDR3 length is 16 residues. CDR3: CASSAGLAGAGNEQFF. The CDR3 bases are TGTGCCAGCAGCGCGGGACTAGCGGGGGCGGGGAATGAGCAGTTCTTC.

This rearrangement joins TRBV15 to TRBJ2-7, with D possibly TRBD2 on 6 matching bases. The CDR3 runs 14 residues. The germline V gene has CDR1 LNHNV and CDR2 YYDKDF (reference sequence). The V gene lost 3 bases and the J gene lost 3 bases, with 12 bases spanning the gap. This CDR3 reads CATSRGGQSYEQYF. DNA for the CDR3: TGTGCCACCAGCAGGGGAGGACAAAGCTACGAGCAGTACTTC.

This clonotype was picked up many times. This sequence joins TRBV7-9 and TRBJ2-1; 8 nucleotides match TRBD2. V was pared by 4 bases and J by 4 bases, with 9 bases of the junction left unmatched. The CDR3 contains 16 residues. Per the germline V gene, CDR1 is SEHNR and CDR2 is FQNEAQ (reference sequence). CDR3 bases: TGTGCCAGCAGCTCGGAACACGGGACTAGGTACAATGAGCAGTTCTTC. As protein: CASSSEHGTRYNEQFF. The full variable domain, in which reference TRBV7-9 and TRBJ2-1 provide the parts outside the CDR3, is DTGVSQNPRHKITKRGQNVTFRCDPISEHNRLYWYRQTLGQGPEFLTYFQNEAQLEKSRLLSDRFSAERPKGSFSTLEIQRTEQGDSAMYLCASSSEHGTRYNEQFFGPGTRLTVL.

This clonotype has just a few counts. The CDR3 sequence is CASSSRAGGENEKLFF. In DNA form, the CDR3 reads TGTGCCAGCAGCTCAAGGGCTGGGGGTGAAAATGAAAAACTGTTTTTT. The V and J genes are TRBV7-2 and TRBJ1-4, with TRBD1 as a possible D gene (5 bases). V was cut by 4 bases and J by 5 bases, with 17 bases left in between. Germline loops: CDR1 SGHTA, CDR2 FQGNSA. The CDR3 loop spans 16 amino acids.

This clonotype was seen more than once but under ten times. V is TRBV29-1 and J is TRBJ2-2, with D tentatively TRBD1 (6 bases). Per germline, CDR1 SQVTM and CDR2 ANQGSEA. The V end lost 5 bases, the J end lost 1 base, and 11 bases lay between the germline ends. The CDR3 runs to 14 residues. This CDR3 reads CSVLGQMNTGELFF. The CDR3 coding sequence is TGCAGCGTTCTGGGACAAATGAACACCGGGGAGCTGTTTTTT.

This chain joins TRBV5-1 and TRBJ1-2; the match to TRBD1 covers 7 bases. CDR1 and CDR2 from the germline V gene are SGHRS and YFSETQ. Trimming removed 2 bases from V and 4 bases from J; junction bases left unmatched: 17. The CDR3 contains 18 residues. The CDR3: CASSFRRQGGLLGYGYTF. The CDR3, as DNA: TGCGCCAGCAGCTTCCGCCGACAGGGAGGACTATTAGGCTATGGCTACACCTTC.